The 20 T cell receptor beta chains reported below all come from one sample, sequenced in a study of blood T cell repertoires in COVID-19. Libraries were prepared by immunoSEQ multiplex PCR; TCRdb keeps only in-frame clonotypes and omits some of them. The sample has over 150,000 clones, 88% seen once. The sample was peripheral blood. These receptor sequences come from a man aged 45 to 65 with COVID-19, enrolled during active disease.

This chain uses TRBV12-5 with TRBJ1-5; D ambiguous. The CDR3 covers 14 residues. V lost 4 bases and J lost 7, with 14 bases in between. Germline CDR1 reads LGHNT; CDR2 reads FRNRAP. The CDR3 DNA reads TGTGCTAGTGGTTCGGACGGCCGGGGACAGCCCCAGCATTTT. Translation gives CASGSDGRGQPQHF.

The chain recombines TRBV7-2 with TRBJ1-4; 7 bases are a match to TRBD1. There are 14 residues in the CDR3. V lost 3 bases and J lost 5; bases outside the gene matches: 3. From germline, CDR1 is SGHTA and CDR2 FQGNSA. CDR3 coding DNA: TGTGCCAGCAGCTTGGGACAGCCGAATGAAAAACTGTTTTTT. Translated: CASSLGQPNEKLFF.

This clone appeared once. This chain links TRBV19 with TRBJ2-1; 12 bases fit TRBD1. This CDR3 has 20 amino acids. The germline CDR1 and CDR2 sequences are LNHDA and SQIVND (reference sequence). V was clipped by 4 bases and J by 0 bases; unmatched bases: 13. CDR3 in amino acids: CASSNRDRGRGTGSYNEQFF. The CDR3, as DNA: TGTGCCAGTAGTAATCGGGACAGGGGGCGCGGGACCGGCTCCTACAATGAGCAGTTCTTC.

The gene calls are TRBV5-4 and TRBJ1-6, with D unresolved. Germline-derived CDR1 and CDR2 are SGHNT and YYREEE (reference sequence). CDR3 length: 15 amino acids. V was clipped by 0 bases and J by 6 bases, with 10 bases between them. CDR3 nucleotide sequence: TGTGCCAGCAGCTTGGATTTATCGGGTAATTCACCCCTCCACTTT. It translates to CASSLDLSGNSPLHF.

The chain is built from TRBV6-5 and TRBJ1-1; perhaps TRBD1 as D (6 bases). The CDR3 has 12 residues. Germline V gene data show CDR1 as MNHEY and CDR2 as SVGAGI. Trimming removed 6 bases at V and 4 bases at J, with 9 bases between. In DNA form, the CDR3 reads TGTGCCAGCAGGGGGACACTCACTGAAGCTTTCTTT. It specifies CASRGTLTEAFF.

This clone was observed a few times. The chain employs TRBV5-4 and TRBJ1-1; no reliable D call. There are 11 residues in the CDR3. Germline lookup yields CDR1 SGHNT and CDR2 YYREEE (reference sequence). The ends were cut back, 9 bases at V and 1 base at J, with 7 bases in the middle. This chain's CDR3 is CATRENTEAFF. The CDR3, as DNA: TGTGCCACGAGGGAGAACACTGAAGCTTTCTTT.

This clone was counted a single time. The chain is built from TRBV24-1 and TRBJ2-7, with 8 bases fitting TRBD1. Germline lookup yields CDR1 KGHDR and CDR2 SFDVKD. The V gene end was trimmed by 5 bases and the J gene end by 4 bases; junction bases not matched to a gene: 6. The CDR3 is 14 amino acids. CDR3 amino acids: CATSAGTGPYEQYF. The CDR3 DNA is TGTGCCACCAGTGCAGGGACAGGCCCGTACGAGCAGTACTTC.

This clone was seen only a few times. This chain uses TRBV9 with TRBJ2-7, with D possibly matching TRBD1 (5 bases). The germline V and J ends were trimmed by 4 bases and 6 bases, with 11 bases remaining between them. The CDR3 is made up of 12 amino acids. The germline V gene has CDR1 SGDLS and CDR2 YYNGEE. In nucleotides, the CDR3 is TGTGCCAGCAGCTCAGGGTTCTCCGAGCAGTACTTC. This encodes CASSSGFSEQYF. Full variable domain (missing parts from reference TRBV9 and TRBJ2-7): DSGVTQTPKHLITATGQRVTLRCSPRSGDLSVYWYQQSLDQGLQFLIQYYNGEERAKGNILERFSAQQFPDLHSELNLSSLELGDSALYFCASSSGFSEQYFGPGTRLTVT.

This clone was seen just once. The chain recombines TRBV29-1 with TRBJ2-7, with 10 bases aligning to TRBD1. V shed 4 bases and J 0 bases; nucleotides not matched to a gene: 3. CDR3 length: 14 amino acids. Per the germline V gene, CDR1 is SQVTM and CDR2 is ANQGSEA. Written as DNA, the CDR3 is TGCAGCGTTGGGGGGGACAGGGGCTCCTACGAGCAGTACTTC. Its protein is CSVGGDRGSYEQYF.

V and J are TRBV6-5 and TRBJ1-1, with a weak D call TRBD1 (5 bases). V lost 3 bases, J lost 2 bases, and 10 bases lay in between. The CDR3 loop spans 14 amino acids. Germline assignment: CDR1 MNHEY and CDR2 SVGAGI. DNA for the CDR3: TGTGCCAGCAGTTATGGGGCCAGTAACACTGAAGCTTTCTTT. Translating it yields CASSYGASNTEAFF.

This chain links TRBV11-3 with TRBJ2-1; 7 bases agree with TRBD2. This CDR3 comprises 13 residues. J was trimmed by 5 bases and V by 3 bases; bases with no gene match: 1. Per germline, CDR1 SGHNT and CDR2 YENEEA. The CDR3 DNA follows: TGTGCCAGCAGCTTGGGACTAAACAATGAGCAGTTCTTC. Amino acid sequence: CASSLGLNNEQFF.

The V call is TRBV6-2 or TRBV6-3, the J call TRBJ1-5, with unresolved D. Trimming stripped 0 bases from V and 4 bases from J, with 7 bases between. Germline CDR1 MNHEY, CDR2 SVGEGT. This CDR3 region has 14 residues. CDR3 region: CASSYSRHNQPQHF. For the CDR3, the DNA is TGTGCCAGCAGTTACTCGAGACATAATCAGCCCCAGCATTTT.

The rearrangement joins TRBV7-9 to TRBJ2-7; tentative D call: TRBD2 (6 bases). V was shortened by 5 bases and J by 0 bases, with 8 bases between the two germline ends. CDR1 and CDR2 (germline): SEHNR, FQNEAQ (reference sequence). The CDR3 sequence is 13 residues long. This CDR3 is CASSRGLSYEQYF. In DNA, the CDR3 is TGTGCCAGCAGCCGGGGACTCTCCTACGAGCAGTACTTC.

V is TRBV7-9 and J is TRBJ2-5, with TRBD1 identical over 10 bases. CDR3 length: 15 amino acids. V gave up 4 bases and J gave up 4 bases; unmatched junction bases: 6. The germline gives CDR1 SEHNR, CDR2 FQNEAQ (reference sequence). This CDR3 reads CASSSGTGDSETQYF. The CDR3 nucleotides read TGTGCCAGCAGCTCCGGGACAGGGGATTCAGAGACCCAGTACTTC.

This clone was counted between two and nine times. This chain's CDR3 is CASSLHPQGANEKLFF. In nucleotides, the CDR3 is TGCGCCAGCAGCCTCCACCCCCAGGGTGCTAATGAAAAACTGTTTTTT. The chain recombines TRBV5-1 with TRBJ1-4; D is perhaps TRBD1 (5 bases). The CDR3 is 16 amino acids. Trimming removed 4 bases from V and 3 bases from J, with 16 bases in between. The germline V gene encodes CDR1 SGHRS and CDR2 YFSETQ.

V usage is TRBV12-3 or TRBV12-4 and J usage is TRBJ2-1; D might be TRBD2 (6 bases). The CDR3 loop spans 12 amino acids. V lost 4 bases and J lost 9, with 10 bases in between. This CDR3 reads CASSSERVEQFF. The CDR3 nucleotides read TGTGCCAGCAGTTCAGAGCGGGTTGAGCAGTTCTTC.

The V call is TRBV19, the J call TRBJ2-2, with 10 bases aligning to TRBD2. The CDR3 is made up of 19 amino acids. Germline CDR1 is LNHDA and CDR2 is SQIVND (reference sequence). With 4 bases clipped from V and 3 bases from J, the junction kept 14 bases outside the gene matches. CDR3 in amino acids: CASSKGQRGGLFDTGELFF. CDR3 bases: TGTGCCAGTAGTAAGGGCCAGCGGGGGGGCCTCTTTGACACCGGGGAGCTGTTTTTT.

As for this clone: The sample has other DNA sequences that encode this CDR3 too. The chain joins TRBV12-3 or TRBV12-4 to TRBJ1-2; the D gene is possibly TRBD1 (5 bases). V lost 1 base and J 2 bases, leaving 5 bases between the germline ends. CDR3 size: 13 residues. Here the CDR3 reads CASSLGQNYGYTF. The CDR3 DNA is TGTGCCAGCAGTTTAGGACAGAACTATGGCTACACCTTC.

In DNA form, the CDR3 reads TGTGCCAGCAGCTTCAATCTACTAGCAGATACGCAGTATTTT. Its protein product is CASSFNLLADTQYF. V gene TRBV7-9 combines with J gene TRBJ2-3, with TRBD2 as a possible D gene (5 bases). Per germline, CDR1 SEHNR and CDR2 FQNEAQ (reference sequence). V gave up 3 bases and J gave up 4 bases, with 11 bases separating them. This CDR3 spans 14 amino acids.

This chain joins TRBV20-1 and TRBJ2-5; TRBD2 aligns across 11 bases. The V gene end was trimmed by 3 bases and the J gene end by 6 bases; junction bases not matched to a gene: 9. CDR3 length equals 15 residues. From germline, CDR1 is DFQATT and CDR2 SNEGSKA (reference sequence). CDR3 amino acids: CSASSGTSGLKTQYF. CDR3 coding DNA: TGCAGTGCTAGTTCCGGGACTAGCGGATTAAAGACCCAGTACTTC.